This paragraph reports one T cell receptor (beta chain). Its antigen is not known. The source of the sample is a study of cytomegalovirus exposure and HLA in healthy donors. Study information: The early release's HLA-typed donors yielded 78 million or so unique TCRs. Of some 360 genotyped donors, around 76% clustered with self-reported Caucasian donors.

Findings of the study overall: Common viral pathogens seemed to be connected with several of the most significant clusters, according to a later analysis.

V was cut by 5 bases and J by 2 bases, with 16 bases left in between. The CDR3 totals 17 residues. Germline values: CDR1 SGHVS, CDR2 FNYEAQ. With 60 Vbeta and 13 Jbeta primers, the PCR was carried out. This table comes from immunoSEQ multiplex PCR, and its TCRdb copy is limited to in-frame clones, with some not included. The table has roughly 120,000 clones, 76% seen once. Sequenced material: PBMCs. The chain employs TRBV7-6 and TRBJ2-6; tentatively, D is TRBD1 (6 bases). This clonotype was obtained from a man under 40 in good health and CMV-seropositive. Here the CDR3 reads CASSPGVGFAGANVLTF. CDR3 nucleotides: TGTGCCAGCAGCCCAGGGGTAGGGTTTGCTGGGGCCAACGTCCTGACTTTC.